This T cell receptor (beta chain) comes out of a study of T cell responses to AZD1222 COVID-19 vaccine. Overall study context: Second-dose recipients at about 4 or about 12 weeks were treated as one pooled group.

Germline CDR1 reads MDHEN; CDR2 reads SYDVKM. Trimming removed 8 bases from V and 10 bases from J, with 17 bases in between. The CDR3 is 12 amino acids. This table comes from immunoSEQ multiplex PCR, and its TCRdb copy is limited to in-frame clones, with some not included. The data contain about 85,000 clones, approximately 86% of them singletons. Study-wide results and caveats: Increases in Spike-specific TCR breadth and depth were seen after two AZD1222 doses. The number of AZD1222 recipients seropositive at baseline was only five or six.

On this clone itself: Its specificity is unknown.

The chain has TRBV28 and TRBJ1-2, with D perhaps matching TRBD1 (5 bases). The material was peripheral blood, obtained on day 0 of AZD1222 vaccination. The clonotype was recovered from an adult in good health. CDR3 region: CASFPPQGSYTF. The CDR3 DNA follows: TGTGCCAGCTTCCCTCCCCAGGGATCCTACACCTTC.